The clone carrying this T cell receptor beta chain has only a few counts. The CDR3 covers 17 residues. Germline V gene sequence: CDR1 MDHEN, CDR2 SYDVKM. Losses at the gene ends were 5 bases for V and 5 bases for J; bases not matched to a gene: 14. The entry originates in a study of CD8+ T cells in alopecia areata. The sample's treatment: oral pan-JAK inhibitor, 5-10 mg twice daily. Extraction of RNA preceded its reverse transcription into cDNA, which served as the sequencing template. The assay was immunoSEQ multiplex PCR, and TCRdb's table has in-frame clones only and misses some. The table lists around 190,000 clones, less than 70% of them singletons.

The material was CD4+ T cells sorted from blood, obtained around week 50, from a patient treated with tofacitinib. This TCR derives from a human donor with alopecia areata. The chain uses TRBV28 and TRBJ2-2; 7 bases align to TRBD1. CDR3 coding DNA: TGTGCCAGCAGTCTCTCGACAGGGAGCAGCTCAACCGGGGAGCTGTTTTTT. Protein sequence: CASSLSTGSSSTGELFF. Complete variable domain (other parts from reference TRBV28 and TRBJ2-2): DVKVTQSSRYLVKRTGEKVFLECVQDMDHENMFWYRQDPGLGLRLIYFSYDVKMKEKGDIPEGYSVSREKKERFSLILESASTNQTSMYLCASSLSTGSSSTGELFFGEGSRLTVL.